This T cell receptor beta chain originates from a study of T-cell reconstitution after alpha-beta-depleted transplantation in children. Using unique molecular identifiers, the investigators prepared the TCRbeta library. TCRdb re-called the PCR reads through MiXCR, storing one row per CDR3 protein. The sample shows some 640,000 distinct CDR3 sequences, about 15% of them seen only once. CDR3 length equals 14 residues. V was clipped by 5 bases and J by 6 bases; unmatched bases: 7. Germline V lookup: CDR1 SEHNR, CDR2 FQNEAQ (reference sequence). This chain links TRBV7-9 with TRBJ2-3; the match to TRBD2 covers 8 bases. This receptor was taken from a human donor who donated a stem cell graft to a child with acute myeloid leukemia. The input for sequencing was PBMCs from the stem cell graft donor, taken from the stem cell graft. The CDR3 coding sequence is TGTGCCAGCAGCCACGGGGGGGCACCGGATACGCAGTATTTT. Its protein is CASSHGGAPDTQYF. Full variable domain (missing parts from reference TRBV7-9 and TRBJ2-3): DTGVSQNPRHKITKRGQNVTFRCDPISEHNRLYWYRQTLGQGPEFLTYFQNEAQLEKSRLLSDRFSAERPKGSFSTLEIQRTEQGDSAMYLCASSHGGAPDTQYFGPGTRLTVL.